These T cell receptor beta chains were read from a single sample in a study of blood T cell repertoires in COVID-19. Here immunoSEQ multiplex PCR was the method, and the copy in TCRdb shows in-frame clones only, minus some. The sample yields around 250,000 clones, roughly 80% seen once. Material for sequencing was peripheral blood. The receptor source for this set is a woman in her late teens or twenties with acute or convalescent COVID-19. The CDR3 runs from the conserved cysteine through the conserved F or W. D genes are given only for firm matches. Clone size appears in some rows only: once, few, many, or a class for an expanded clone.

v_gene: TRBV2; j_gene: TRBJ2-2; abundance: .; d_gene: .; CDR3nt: TGTGCCAGCAGCGACCCATCGGGGTGGGGAAGCACCGGGGAGCTGTTTTTT; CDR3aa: CASSDPSGWGSTGELFF
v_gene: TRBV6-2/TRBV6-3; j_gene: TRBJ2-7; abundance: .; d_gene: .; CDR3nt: TGTGCCAGCAGTTACTTAGGGGTGCCTGCCTACGAGCAGTACTTC; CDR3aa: CASSYLGVPAYEQYF
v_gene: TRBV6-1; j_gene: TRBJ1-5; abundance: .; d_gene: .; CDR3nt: TGTGCCAGCAGTTCCCAGGGGAAGGGCAATCAGCCCCAGCATTTT; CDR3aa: CASSSQGKGNQPQHF
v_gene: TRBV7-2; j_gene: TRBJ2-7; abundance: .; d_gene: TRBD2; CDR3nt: TGTGCCAGCAGCAGAACTGGGACTAGCGACTACGAGCAGTACTTC; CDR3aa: CASSRTGTSDYEQYF
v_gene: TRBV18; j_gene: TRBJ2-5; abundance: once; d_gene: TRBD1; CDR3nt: TGTGCCAGCTCACCAGGACAGGGAGAGACCCAGTACTTC; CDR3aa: CASSPGQGETQYF
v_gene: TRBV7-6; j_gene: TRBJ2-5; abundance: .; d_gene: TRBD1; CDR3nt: TGTGCCAGCAGCGCCGTCGGTGACAGGGGGGAAGAGACCCAGTACTTC; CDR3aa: CASSAVGDRGEETQYF
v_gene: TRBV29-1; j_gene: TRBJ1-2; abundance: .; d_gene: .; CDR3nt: TGCAGCGTTAGACGGAGCGCCCCTAACTATGGCTACACCTTC; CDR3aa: CSVRRSAPNYGYTF
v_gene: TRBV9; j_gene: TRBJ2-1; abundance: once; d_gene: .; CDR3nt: TGTGCCAGCAGCCCAAGGGGGTATTCCTACAATGAGCAGTTCTTC; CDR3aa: CASSPRGYSYNEQFF
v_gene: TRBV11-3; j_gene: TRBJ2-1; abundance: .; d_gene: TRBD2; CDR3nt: TGTGCCAGCAGCTTAGATAGCGGGTCTTTCAATGAGCAGTTCTTC; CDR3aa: CASSLDSGSFNEQFF
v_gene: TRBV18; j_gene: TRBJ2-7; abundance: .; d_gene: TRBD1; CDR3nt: TGTGCCAGCTCACCACCCGGGACAGGGGCCTTCTACGAGCAGTACTTC; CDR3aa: CASSPPGTGAFYEQYF
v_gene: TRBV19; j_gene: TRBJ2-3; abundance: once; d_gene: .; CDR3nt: TGTGCCAGTAGTATTCTATCTAGCACAGATACGCAGTATTTT; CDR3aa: CASSILSSTDTQYF
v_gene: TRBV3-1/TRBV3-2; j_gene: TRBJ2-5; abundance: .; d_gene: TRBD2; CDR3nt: TGTGCCAGCAGCCAAGACGGGGGGAAGCAAGAGACCCAGTACTTC; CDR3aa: CASSQDGGKQETQYF
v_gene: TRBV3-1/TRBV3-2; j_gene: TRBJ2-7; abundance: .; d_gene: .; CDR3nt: TGTGCCAGCAGCCAAGTTAGTAGCGGAGCCTACGAGCAGTACTTC; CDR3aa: CASSQVSSGAYEQYF
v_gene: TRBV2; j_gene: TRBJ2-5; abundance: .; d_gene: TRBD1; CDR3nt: TGTGCCAGCATGAGGACAGGGGTGGCGGAGACCCAGTACTTC; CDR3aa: CASMRTGVAETQYF
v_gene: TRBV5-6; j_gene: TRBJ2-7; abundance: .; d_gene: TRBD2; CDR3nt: TGTGCCAGCAGCTTGACGACTAGCGGGAGTATTCTATACGAGCAGTACTTC; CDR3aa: CASSLTTSGSILYEQYF
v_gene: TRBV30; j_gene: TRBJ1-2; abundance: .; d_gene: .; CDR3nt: TGTGCCTGGAGTTCACAAGTAAACTATGGCTACACCTTC; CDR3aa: CAWSSQVNYGYTF
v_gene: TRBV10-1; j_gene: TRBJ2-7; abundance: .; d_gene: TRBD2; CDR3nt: TGCGCCAGCAGTGAGTCTGGGAGGGGAGGGAGCGACTACGAGCAGTACTTC; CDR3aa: CASSESGRGGSDYEQYF
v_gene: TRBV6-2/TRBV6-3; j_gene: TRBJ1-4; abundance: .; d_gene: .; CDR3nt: TGTGCCAGCAGTTATGGGACAACAAATGAAAAACTGTTTTTT; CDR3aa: CASSYGTTNEKLFF
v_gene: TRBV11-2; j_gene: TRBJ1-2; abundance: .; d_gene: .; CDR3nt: TGTGCCAGCAGCTTAGGACGGAGCTATGGAGGCTACACCTTC; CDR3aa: CASSLGRSYGGYTF
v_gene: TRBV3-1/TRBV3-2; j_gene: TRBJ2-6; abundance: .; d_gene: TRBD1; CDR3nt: TGTGCCAGCAGCCAAACCGGGACAGGGGTCTCTGGGGCCAACGTCCTGACTTTC; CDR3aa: CASSQTGTGVSGANVLTF
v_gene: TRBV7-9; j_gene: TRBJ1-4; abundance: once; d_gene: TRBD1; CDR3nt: TGTGCCAGCAGCCGCCGGGACAGGGATGAAAAACTGTTTTTT; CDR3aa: CASSRRDRDEKLFF
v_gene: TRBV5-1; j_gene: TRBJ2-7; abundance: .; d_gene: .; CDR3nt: TGCGCCAGCAGCGCCGGGACATCCTACTACGAGCAGTACTTC; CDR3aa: CASSAGTSYYEQYF
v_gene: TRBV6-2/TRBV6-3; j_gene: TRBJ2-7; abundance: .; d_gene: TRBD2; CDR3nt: TGTGCCAGCAGTCCCGGGACTAGCGGGAGAAATTTTGGTTACGAGCAGTACTTC; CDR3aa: CASSPGTSGRNFGYEQYF
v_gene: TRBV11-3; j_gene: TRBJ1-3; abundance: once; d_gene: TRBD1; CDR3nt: TGTGCCAGCACCACAGGGGGCGCCATCTCTGGAAACACCATATATTTT; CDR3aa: CASTTGGAISGNTIYF
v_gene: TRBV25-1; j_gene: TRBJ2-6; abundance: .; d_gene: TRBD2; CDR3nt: TGTGCCAGCACTAGCGGGATAGGTGACGGGGCCAACGTCCTGACTTTC; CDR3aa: CASTSGIGDGANVLTF
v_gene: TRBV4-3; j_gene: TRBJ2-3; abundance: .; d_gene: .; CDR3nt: TGCGCCAGCAGCCAGGACCAGGGGTGGACAGATACGCAGTATTTT; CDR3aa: CASSQDQGWTDTQYF
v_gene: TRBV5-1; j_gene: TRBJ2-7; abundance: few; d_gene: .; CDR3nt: TGCGCCAGCAGCGTGGCCGGGACACAGTCCTACGAGCAGTACTTC; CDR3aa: CASSVAGTQSYEQYF
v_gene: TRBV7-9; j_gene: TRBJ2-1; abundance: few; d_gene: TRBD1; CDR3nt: TGTGCCAGCAGTCTCGGCCAGCCAGGGGGCTCCTACAATGAGCAGTTCTTC; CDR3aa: CASSLGQPGGSYNEQFF
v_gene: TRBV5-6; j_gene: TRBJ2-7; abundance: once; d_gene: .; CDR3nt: TGTGCCAGCAGCACCGAGGGCGAGCAGTACTTC; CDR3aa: CASSTEGEQYF
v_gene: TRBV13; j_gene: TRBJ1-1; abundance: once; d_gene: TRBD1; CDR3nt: TGTGCCAGCAGGATCGACAGGGCTAGCGCAGCTTTCTTT; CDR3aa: CASRIDRASAAFF
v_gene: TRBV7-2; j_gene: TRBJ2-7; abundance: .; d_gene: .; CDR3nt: TGTGCCAGCAGCTTAGCGCAGGGCCCCTACGAGCAGTACTTC; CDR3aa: CASSLAQGPYEQYF
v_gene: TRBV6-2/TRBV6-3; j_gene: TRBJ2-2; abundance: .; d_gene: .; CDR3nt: TGTGCCAGCAGTTACGGGCCGTTGGGCAACACCGGGGAGCTGTTTTTT; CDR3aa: CASSYGPLGNTGELFF
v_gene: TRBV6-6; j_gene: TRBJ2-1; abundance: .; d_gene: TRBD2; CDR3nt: TGTGCCAGCAGCCCGACTAGCGGGGGCTACAATGAGCAGTTCTTC; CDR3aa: CASSPTSGGYNEQFF
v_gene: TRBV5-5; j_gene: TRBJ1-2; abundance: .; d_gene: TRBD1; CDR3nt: TGTGCCAGCAGCCCACGGGACAGGGTTAGCTATGGCTACACCTTC; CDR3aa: CASSPRDRVSYGYTF
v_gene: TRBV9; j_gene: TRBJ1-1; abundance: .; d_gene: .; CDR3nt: TGTGCCAGCAGCGTAACTGGAGGGAGCAACACTGAAGCTTTCTTT; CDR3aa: CASSVTGGSNTEAFF
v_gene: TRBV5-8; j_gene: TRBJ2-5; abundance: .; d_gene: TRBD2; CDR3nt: TGTGCCAGCAGCGCGGGACTAGCGGTCCAAGAGACCCAGTACTTC; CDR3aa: CASSAGLAVQETQYF
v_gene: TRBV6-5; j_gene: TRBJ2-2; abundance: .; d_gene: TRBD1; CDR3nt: TGTGCCAGCAGCTCTTATCAGGGGGCCCCCGGGGAGCTGTTTTTT; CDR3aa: CASSSYQGAPGELFF
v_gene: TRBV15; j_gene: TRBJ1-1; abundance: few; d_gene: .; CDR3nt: TGTGCCACCAGCATCAGACAGGCCTCGGGCACTGAAGCTTTCTTT; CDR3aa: CATSIRQASGTEAFF
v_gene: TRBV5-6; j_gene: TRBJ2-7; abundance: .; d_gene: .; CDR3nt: TGTGCCAGCAGCTTGGGTCTCGGGTTCTACGAGCAGTACTTC; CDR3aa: CASSLGLGFYEQYF
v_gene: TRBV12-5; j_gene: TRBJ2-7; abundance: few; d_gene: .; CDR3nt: TGTGCTAGTGGGCCCGGGTCCCGCTCCTACGAGCAGTACTTC; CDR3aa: CASGPGSRSYEQYF
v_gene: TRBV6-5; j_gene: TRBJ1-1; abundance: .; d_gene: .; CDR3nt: TGTGCCAGCAGTTACACGGGACTGTCGAACACTGAAGCTTTCTTT; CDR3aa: CASSYTGLSNTEAFF
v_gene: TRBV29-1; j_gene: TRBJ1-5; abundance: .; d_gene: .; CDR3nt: TGCAGCGTCGTGGACAGTCTAAATCAGCCCCAGCATTTT; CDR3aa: CSVVDSLNQPQHF
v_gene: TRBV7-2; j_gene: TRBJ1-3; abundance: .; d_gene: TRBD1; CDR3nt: TGTGCCAGCAGCAGACAGGGGGCTGGAAACACCATATATTTT; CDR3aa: CASSRQGAGNTIYF
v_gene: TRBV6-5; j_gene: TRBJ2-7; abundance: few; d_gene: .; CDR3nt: TGTGCCAGCAGTAAGTCTAGCTTATACGAGCAGTACTTC; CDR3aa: CASSKSSLYEQYF
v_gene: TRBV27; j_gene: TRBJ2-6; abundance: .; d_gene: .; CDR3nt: TGTGCCAGCAGGGCTGCTGGGGCCAACGTCCTGACTTTC; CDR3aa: CASRAAGANVLTF
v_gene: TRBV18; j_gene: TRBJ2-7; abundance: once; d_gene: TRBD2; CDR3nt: TGTGCCAGCTCACACACTAGCGGGAGCTCCTACGAGCAGTACTTC; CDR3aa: CASSHTSGSSYEQYF
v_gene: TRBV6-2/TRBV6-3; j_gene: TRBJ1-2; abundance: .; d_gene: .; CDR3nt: TGTGCCAGCAGTCTACAGGGTCATGGCTACACCTTC; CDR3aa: CASSLQGHGYTF
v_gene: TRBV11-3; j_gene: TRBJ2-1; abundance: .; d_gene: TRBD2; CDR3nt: TGTGCCAGCAGCTTAGACCTTTCGACGAGGGTAGCGGGAGTTCCGTTCTCCTACAATGAGCAGTTCTTC; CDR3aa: CASSLDLSTRVAGVPFSYNEQFF
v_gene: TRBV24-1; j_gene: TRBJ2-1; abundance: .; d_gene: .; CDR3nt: TGTGCCACCAGTGATCTAGGTAACAATGAGCAGTTCTTC; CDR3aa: CATSDLGNNEQFF
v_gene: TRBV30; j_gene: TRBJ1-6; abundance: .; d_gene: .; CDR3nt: TGTGCCTGGAGTCGACAGACCAATTCACCCCTCCACTTT; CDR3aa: CAWSRQTNSPLHF
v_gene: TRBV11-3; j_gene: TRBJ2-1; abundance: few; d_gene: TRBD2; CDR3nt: TGTGCCAGCAGCTTAGATCAGGGCGGGAGTTCCCGGGTGGGTGAGCAGTTCTTC; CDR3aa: CASSLDQGGSSRVGEQFF
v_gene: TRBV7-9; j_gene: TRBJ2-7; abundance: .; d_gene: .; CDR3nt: TGTGCCAGCAGCCCTCGGGGGTACGAGCAGTACTTC; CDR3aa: CASSPRGYEQYF